This T cell receptor (beta chain) was documented in a study of T cells in Graves' hyperthyroidism and ophthalmopathy. Trimming shortened V by 3 bases and J by 3 bases, and 12 bases separated the two germline ends. The CDR3 covers 14 residues. Germline assignment: CDR1 SGHNT and CDR2 YYREEE (reference sequence). Whole-study results and caveats: Ophthalmopathy was separated from stable hyperthyroidism by a 13 V-J model.

Hyperthyroidism in the patients, aged 18 to 65, was newly diagnosed and under 2 months in duration. The study excluded patients with uncontrolled infection, other autoimmune disease, pregnancy or lactation. Diagnosis relied on clinical symptoms, serum thyroxine and TRAb, thyroid ultrasound and orbital computed tomography. This clonotype was picked up a small number of times. Its specificity is not known. Template material for amplifying TCR beta CDR3 regions consisted of RNA transcripts. TCR CDR3 underwent first-round RT-PCR with the HTBI primer set. In TCRdb, the multiplex PCR reads were re-called with MiXCR into one record per CDR3 protein. The sample comprises 600,000 to 800,000 distinct CDR3 sequences, about a third of which are singletons, and roughly 30% rests with the top ten.

The TCR comes from a woman in her thirties or forties with Graves' hyperthyroidism. The source material was blood. The chain is built from TRBV5-4 and TRBJ2-5; the D is unclear. The CDR3, as DNA: TGTGCCAGCAGCTCCAAGACACGAGAAGAGACCCAGTACTTC. This translates into CASSSKTREETQYF.